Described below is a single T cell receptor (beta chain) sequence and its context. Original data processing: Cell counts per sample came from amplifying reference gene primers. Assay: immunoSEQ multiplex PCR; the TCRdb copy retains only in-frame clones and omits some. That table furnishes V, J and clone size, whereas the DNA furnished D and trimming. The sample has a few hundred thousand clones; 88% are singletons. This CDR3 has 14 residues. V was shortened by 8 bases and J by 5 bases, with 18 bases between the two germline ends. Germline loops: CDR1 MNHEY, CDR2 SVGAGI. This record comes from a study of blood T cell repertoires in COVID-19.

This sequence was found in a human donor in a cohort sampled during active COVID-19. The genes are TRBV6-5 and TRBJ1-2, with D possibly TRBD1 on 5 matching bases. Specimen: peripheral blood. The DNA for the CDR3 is TGTGCCAGCCGACGTATGGGGGACTCTTATGGCTACACCTTC. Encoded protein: CASRRMGDSYGYTF.